What follows are 30 T cell receptor beta chains derived from one specimen sequenced in a study of control samples from healthy donors and cancer patients. This table comes from immunoSEQ multiplex PCR, and its TCRdb copy is limited to in-frame clones, with some not included. Of about 150,000 clones listed, about nine tenths are singletons. Sequenced material: blood. The receptors shown here come from a man aged 30 to 39 in good health.

The rearrangement uses TRBV3-1 (or the pseudogene TRBV3-2) and TRBJ2-3, with 8 positions matching TRBD2. Germline assignment: CDR1 LGHDT and CDR2 YNNKEL (reference sequence). V shed 4 bases, J shed 1 base, and the junction held 1 base outside the gene matches. CDR3 length: 14 residues. The CDR3 loop is CASSRAGGTDTQYF. DNA of the CDR3: TGTGCCAGCAGCCGAGCGGGGGGCACAGATACGCAGTATTTT.

The chain carries TRBV5-4 and TRBJ1-1; no clear D. The CDR3 totals 14 residues. V was trimmed by 0 bases and J by 0 bases, leaving 6 bases between them. Germline assignment: CDR1 SGHNT and CDR2 YYREEE (reference sequence). As DNA, the CDR3 is TGTGCCAGCAGCTTGGAGGTCGTGAACACTGAAGCTTTCTTT. Its translation: CASSLEVVNTEAFF.

This clone appeared a few times. The chain employs TRBV2 and TRBJ1-2, with D possibly matching TRBD1 (6 bases). CDR3 length equals 12 residues. V lost 10 bases and J 8 bases, leaving 17 bases between the germline ends. The V gene's germline CDR1 is SNHLY and CDR2 FYNNEI. CDR3 region: CATAGGREGYTF. The CDR3 coding sequence is TGTGCCACCGCTGGGGGGCGCGAGGGCTACACCTTC.

This clone occurred a few times. This chain connects TRBV7-2 to TRBJ2-5; 7 nucleotides agree with TRBD2. This CDR3 spans 16 amino acids. Germline CDR1 and CDR2: SGHTA and FQGNSA. After removal of 5 bases from V and 5 bases from J, the junction contained 14 bases not matched to a gene. CDR3 region: CASSDDWGRAAETQYF. For the CDR3, the DNA is TGTGCCAGCAGCGACGACTGGGGGAGGGCCGCCGAGACCCAGTACTTC.

Only one count was recorded for this clone. V is TRBV6-1 and J is TRBJ2-4, with 8 bases that match TRBD1. V shed 6 bases, J shed 9 bases, and the junction held 10 bases outside the gene matches. Germline V gene sequence: CDR1 MNHNS, CDR2 SASEGT. The CDR3 is 14 residues long. The chain's CDR3 is CASSKTGALGIQYF. CDR3 nucleotides: TGTGCCAGCAGCAAGACAGGGGCCCTAGGCATTCAGTACTTC.

This chain uses TRBV11-2 with TRBJ2-7; D is possibly TRBD2 (5 bases). CDR3 length: 14 amino acids. Germline CDR1 reads SGHAT; CDR2 reads FQNNGV. Deletions cut 5 bases from V and 3 bases from J, with 14 bases between. Written as DNA, the CDR3 is TGTGCCAGCAGCCCCACCGGGAAGAACTACGAGCAGTACTTC. This sequence encodes CASSPTGKNYEQYF.

The V gene is TRBV9, the J gene TRBJ2-2; perhaps D is TRBD1 or TRBD2 (5 bases each). V dropped 7 bases and J dropped 6 bases, with 19 bases sitting between them. Germline-derived CDR1 and CDR2 are SGDLS and YYNGEE. CDR3 length: 15 residues. The CDR3 loop reads CASGGLRGRAGELFF. The CDR3 DNA reads as TGTGCCAGCGGTGGATTAAGGGGACGGGCCGGGGAGCTGTTTTTT.

This chain joins TRBV19 and TRBJ1-2; tentatively, D is TRBD1 (6 bases). Germline assignment: CDR1 LNHDA and CDR2 SQIVND (reference sequence). The CDR3 has 16 amino acids. The V and J ends lost 3 bases and 3 bases respectively, with 17 bases between them. CDR3 in amino acids: CASSILPRGGDYGYTF. DNA for the CDR3: TGTGCCAGTAGTATCCTTCCCCGGGGGGGCGACTATGGCTACACCTTC.

The chain employs TRBV12-3 or TRBV12-4 and TRBJ1-4; D call uncertain. V lost 3 bases to trimming and J lost 8 bases, with 10 bases between them. CDR3 size: 13 residues. CDR3 sequence: CASSLGYIEKLFF. CDR3 nucleotide sequence: TGTGCCAGCAGTTTGGGATATATCGAAAAACTGTTTTTT.

This clone was seen just once. The chain couples TRBV6-6 to TRBJ1-6; tentative D call: TRBD1 (5 bases). CDR1 and CDR2 (germline): MNHNY, SVGAGI (reference sequence). CDR3 size: 15 residues. Trimming shortened V by 0 bases and J by 7 bases, and 10 bases separated the two germline ends. The DNA of the CDR3 is TGTGCCAGCAGTTACTCGATACAGGCCAATTCACCCCTCCACTTT. Translated, it gives CASSYSIQANSPLHF.

This clone has only one observation. The chain employs TRBV7-9 and TRBJ2-7, with a possible D match to TRBD2 (6 bases). Germline V gene sequence: CDR1 SEHNR, CDR2 FQNEAQ (reference sequence). The V and J ends lost 1 base and 2 bases respectively, with 9 bases between them. The CDR3 has 14 amino acids. CDR3: CASSLVGTPYEQYF. The CDR3, as DNA: TGTGCCAGCAGCTTAGTAGGGACTCCCTACGAGCAGTACTTC.

The chain joins TRBV18 to TRBJ1-4; D remains unclear. V dropped 6 bases and J dropped 3 bases, with 8 bases sitting between them. Germline V gene lookup returns CDR1 KGHSH and CDR2 LQKENI. The CDR3 extends over 13 amino acids. The CDR3 sequence: CASSGGANEKLFF. The CDR3 bases are TGTGCCAGCTCCGGTGGAGCTAATGAAAAACTGTTTTTT. Using reference TRBV18 and TRBJ1-4 for the parts outside the CDR3, the full variable domain is NAGVMQNPRHLVRRRGQEARLRCSPMKGHSHVYWYRQLPEEGLKFMVYLQKENIIDESGMPKERFSAEFPKEGPSILRIQQVVRGDSAAYFCASSGGANEKLFFGSGTQLSVL.

The chain joins TRBV19 to TRBJ1-3; tentatively, D is TRBD1 (6 bases). Looked up from germline, CDR1 is LNHDA and CDR2 is SQIVND (reference sequence). V was clipped by 5 bases and J by 2 bases, with 19 bases between them. This CDR3 comprises 17 residues. CDR3 amino acids: CASSPQTGSAAGNTIYF. CDR3 in DNA: TGTGCCAGTAGTCCCCAAACAGGGAGTGCCGCTGGAAACACCATATATTTT.

The chain has TRBV4-3 and TRBJ2-3; 7 positions match TRBD2. The V gene end was trimmed by 0 bases and the J gene end by 1 base; junction bases not matched to a gene: 1. This CDR3 is built from 15 residues. Germline assignment: CDR1 LGHNA and CDR2 YSLEER. Written as DNA, the CDR3 is TGCGCCAGCAGCCAAGATACTAGCGGCACAGATACGCAGTATTTT. Protein product: CASSQDTSGTDTQYF.

This chain uses TRBV7-8 with TRBJ2-7, with a tentative D call TRBD1 (7 bases). The germline CDR1 and CDR2 sequences are SGHVS and FQNEAQ. CDR3 length: 16 residues. Deletions cut 0 bases from V and 0 bases from J, with 12 bases between. Here the CDR3 reads CASSLADREASYEQYF. The CDR3 DNA sequence: TGTGCCAGCAGCTTAGCCGACAGGGAGGCCTCCTACGAGCAGTACTTC.

V usage is TRBV2 and J usage is TRBJ1-1; D remains unclear. This CDR3 contains 13 residues. Looked up from germline, CDR1 is SNHLY and CDR2 is FYNNEI. The V and J ends lost 5 bases and 0 bases respectively, with 7 bases between them. The CDR3 reads CASSLQLNTEAFF. In nucleotides, the CDR3 is TGTGCCAGCAGTCTACAGCTGAACACTGAAGCTTTCTTT.

The genes are TRBV7-9 and TRBJ2-5, with 7 bases fitting TRBD1. CDR1 and CDR2 (germline): SEHNR, FQNEAQ (reference sequence). The CDR3 runs 15 residues. V lost 5 bases, J lost 5 bases, and 11 bases stayed unmatched. CDR3 bases: TGTGCCAGCAGCCCGCCGACAGGGTATGCGGAGACCCAGTACTTC. The encoded protein is CASSPPTGYAETQYF. The full variable domain, in which reference TRBV7-9 and TRBJ2-5 provide the parts outside the CDR3, is DTGVSQNPRHKITKRGQNVTFRCDPISEHNRLYWYRQTLGQGPEFLTYFQNEAQLEKSRLLSDRFSAERPKGSFSTLEIQRTEQGDSAMYLCASSPPTGYAETQYFGPGTRLLVL.

Concerning this clone itself: This sample includes further DNA sequences coding for the same CDR3. The gene calls are TRBV5-1 and TRBJ2-7; D assignment may be TRBD1 or TRBD2 (6 bases each). The germline CDR1 and CDR2 sequences are SGHRS and YFSETQ. The CDR3 consists of 15 residues. Trimming removed 0 bases at V and 0 bases at J, with 10 bases between. The CDR3 sequence is CASSLDGGSSYEQYF. For the CDR3, the DNA is TGCGCCAGCAGCTTGGACGGGGGCAGCTCCTACGAGCAGTACTTC.

The gene calls are TRBV6-2 or TRBV6-3 and TRBJ1-5, with D possibly being TRBD1 (5 bases). The CDR3 is made up of 16 amino acids. Trimming removed 4 bases at V and 3 bases at J, with 16 bases between. Germline V gives CDR1 MNHEY, CDR2 SVGEGT. The CDR3 DNA sequence: TGTGCCAGCAGTTCCACCGGGACCGAAATCAATCAGCCCCAGCATTTT. It codes for CASSSTGTEINQPQHF.

This clone was seen just once. The genes are TRBV5-4 and TRBJ1-6, with 9 bases matching TRBD1. Per germline, CDR1 SGHNT and CDR2 YYREEE (reference sequence). This CDR3 is 18 amino acids long. V shed 3 bases and J 5 bases; nucleotides not matched to a gene: 12. The CDR3 nucleotides are TGTGCCAGCAGCTGGCGGACAGGGGCTTTGTTTAATAATTCACCCCTCCACTTT. This codes for CASSWRTGALFNNSPLHF.

The V call is TRBV5-1, the J call TRBJ2-5; 7 nucleotides line up with TRBD1. Germline CDR1 SGHRS, CDR2 YFSETQ. The CDR3 is 16 amino acids. The J segment lost 5 bases and the V segment lost 0 bases, leaving 10 bases of the junction unmatched. The CDR3 loop is CASSLADTGRGETQYF. CDR3 DNA: TGCGCCAGCAGCTTGGCCGACACAGGCAGGGGGGAGACCCAGTACTTC.

This rearrangement joins TRBV3-1 (or the pseudogene TRBV3-2) to TRBJ1-5; tentative D call: TRBD1 (6 bases). CDR3 length: 16 residues. The ends were cut back, 1 base at V and 0 bases at J, with 10 bases in the middle. Germline values: CDR1 LGHDT, CDR2 YNNKEL (reference sequence). CDR3 loop: CASSQAGTYSNQPQHF. The CDR3 DNA reads TGTGCCAGCAGCCAAGCTGGGACATATAGCAATCAGCCCCAGCATTTT.

The chain links TRBV13 to TRBJ1-1; D is unresolved. Trimming removed 0 bases from V and 0 bases from J, with 5 bases in between. CDR1 is PRHDT and CDR2 is FYEKMQ in the germline V gene (reference sequence). CDR3 length: 14 amino acids. CDR3 residues: CASSLGGVNTEAFF. The DNA for the CDR3 is TGTGCCAGCAGCTTAGGGGGCGTGAACACTGAAGCTTTCTTT.

This clone was observed a single time. The chain links TRBV5-1 to TRBJ1-4; 8 nucleotides align to TRBD1. Trimming at V came to 2 bases and at J to 6 bases, leaving 0 bases not matched to a gene. Germline loops: CDR1 SGHRS, CDR2 YFSETQ. The CDR3 runs 13 residues. CDR3 coding DNA: TGCGCCAGCAGCTTACAGGGGGATGAAAAACTGTTTTTT. Translating gives CASSLQGDEKLFF.

This sequence joins TRBV7-9 and TRBJ2-3, with 8 bases fitting TRBD1. V was clipped by 3 bases and J by 3 bases; unmatched bases: 5. Germline CDR1 SEHNR, CDR2 FQNEAQ (reference sequence). The CDR3 sequence is 15 residues long. The chain's CDR3 is CASSFRGRSTDTQYF. The CDR3 bases are TGTGCCAGCAGCTTCAGGGGGCGAAGTACAGATACGCAGTATTTT.

The genes are TRBV2 and TRBJ2-2; D remains ambiguous. Germline assignment: CDR1 SNHLY and CDR2 FYNNEI. V lost 7 bases to trimming and J lost 8 bases, with 11 bases between them. This CDR3 contains 12 residues. CDR3 amino acids: CASTKTGGELFF. CDR3 nucleotides: TGTGCCAGCACAAAAACGGGTGGGGAGCTGTTTTTT.

This sequence joins TRBV6-4 and TRBJ1-1; D possibly corresponds to TRBD1 (5 bases). The CDR3 has 13 residues. CDR1 is MRHNA, CDR2 SNTAGT, per germline. V lost 4 bases and J 2 bases, leaving 8 bases between the germline ends. The CDR3 spells CASSVGENTEAFF. CDR3 in DNA: TGTGCCAGCAGTGTGGGGGAAAACACTGAAGCTTTCTTT.

This chain links TRBV11-3 with TRBJ2-3; no firm D call. Trimming removed 5 bases at V and 2 bases at J, with 20 bases between. The CDR3 spans 17 residues. Germline V gene lookup returns CDR1 SGHNT and CDR2 YENEEA. Here the CDR3 DNA reads TGTGCCAGCAGCCTAAGCTATTGGACCCGGACCACAGATACGCAGTATTTT. Protein sequence: CASSLSYWTRTTDTQYF. Complete variable domain (other parts from reference TRBV11-3 and TRBJ2-3): EAGVVQSPRYKIIEKKQPVAFWCNPISGHNTLYWYLQNLGQGPELLIRYENEEAVDDSQLPKDRFSAERLKGVDSTLKIQPAELGDSAVYLCASSLSYWTRTTDTQYFGPGTRLTVL.

The chain carries TRBV7-2 and TRBJ1-2; D is possibly TRBD1 (5 bases). Trimming removed 4 bases at V and 8 bases at J, with 14 bases between. Germline V lookup: CDR1 SGHTA, CDR2 FQGNSA. There are 13 residues in the CDR3. CDR3 loop: CASSSYRGYGYTF. The CDR3, as DNA: TGTGCCAGCAGCTCCTATCGGGGGTACGGCTACACCTTC.

This chain connects TRBV7-8 to TRBJ2-5; TRBD1 agrees at 9 bases. V was pared by 5 bases and J by 2 bases, with 6 bases of the junction left unmatched. The CDR3 contains 15 residues. Looked up from germline, CDR1 is SGHVS and CDR2 is FQNEAQ. The CDR3 region has the DNA TGTGCCAGCAGCGAACAGGGGGCAGGGCAAGAGACCCAGTACTTC. Protein sequence: CASSEQGAGQETQYF. Supplemented by reference TRBV7-8 and TRBJ2-5, the full variable domain reads GAGVSQSPRYKVAKRGQDVALRCDPISGHVSLFWYQQALGQGPEFLTYFQNEAQLDKSGLPSDRFFAERPEGSVSTLKIQRTQQEDSAVYLCASSEQGAGQETQYFGPGTRLLVL.